One and the same sample provided the 21 T cell receptor beta chains below, sequenced in a study of blood T cell repertoires in COVID-19. Data came from immunoSEQ multiplex PCR; TCRdb stores just in-frame clones and leaves some out. The table has 330,000 or so clones, 87% seen once. The material sequenced was peripheral blood. The receptors were gathered from a man younger than 45 with COVID-19, enrolled during active disease.

This clone was recorded only once. This specimen includes other DNA sequences encoding the same CDR3. The chain links TRBV12-3 or TRBV12-4 to TRBJ1-1; D is undetermined. Trimming pared 3 bases from V and 1 base from J, leaving 6 bases between. The CDR3 totals 13 residues. The CDR3 here is CASSLYKNTEAFF. For the CDR3, the DNA is TGTGCCAGCAGTTTGTACAAGAACACTGAAGCTTTCTTT.

This clone was counted between two and nine times. The CDR3 coding sequence is TGTGCCTCGCGAGGACAGGGGGCTACCGGGGAGCTGTTTTTT. Protein: CASRGQGATGELFF. V is TRBV10-3 and J is TRBJ2-2; 11 bases fit TRBD1. The CDR3 covers 14 residues. J was trimmed by 5 bases and V by 11 bases; bases with no gene match: 7. Per germline, CDR1 ENHRY and CDR2 SYGVKD.

This clone was seen at least ten times. The V call is TRBV24-1, the J call TRBJ2-7, with 11 bases aligning to TRBD2. The V segment lost 5 bases and the J segment 4 bases; nucleotides outside the gene matches: 6. CDR1 is KGHDR and CDR2 is SFDVKD in the germline V gene. This CDR3 contains 15 residues. Here the CDR3 reads CATSVGTSGRYEQYF. The CDR3 DNA reads TGTGCCACCAGTGTCGGGACTAGCGGTCGATACGAGCAGTACTTC.

This chain joins TRBV14 and TRBJ2-7; 8 bases are shared with TRBD1. CDR3 length: 14 residues. Germline assignment: CDR1 SGHDN and CDR2 FVKESK. The V gene end was trimmed by 4 bases and the J gene end by 4 bases; junction bases not matched to a gene: 6. CDR3 in amino acids: CASSPGRGRYEQYF. CDR3 DNA: TGTGCCAGCAGCCCGGGCAGGGGGCGGTACGAGCAGTACTTC.

J is TRBJ2-1 and V is TRBV5-8, with a possible D match to TRBD1 (5 bases). V dropped 0 bases and J dropped 12 bases, with 16 bases sitting between them. The CDR3 is made up of 14 amino acids. Germline V gene data show CDR1 as SGHTS and CDR2 as YDEGEE. CDR3 protein: CASSLGVGRGGQFF. DNA of the CDR3: TGTGCCAGCAGCTTGGGGGTGGGGCGTGGTGGGCAGTTCTTC.

This chain connects TRBV2 to TRBJ1-1, with a possible D match to TRBD1 (5 bases). The germline V gene has CDR1 SNHLY and CDR2 FYNNEI. The CDR3 spans 13 residues. Trimming took off 6 bases at V and 5 bases at J, with 13 bases between the two ends. This CDR3 reads CASRPREATEAFF. For the CDR3, the DNA is TGTGCCAGCAGGCCCAGGGAGGCGACTGAAGCTTTCTTT.

For this clone: Other DNA sequences of this sample code for an identical CDR3. This chain uses TRBV2 with TRBJ1-4, with 7 bases fitting TRBD1. This CDR3 comprises 14 residues. Looked up from germline, CDR1 is SNHLY and CDR2 is FYNNEI. The trim removed 7 bases at V and 4 bases at J, leaving 6 bases unmatched. The CDR3 bases are TGTGCCAGCATCCGGGACAGAAATAATGAAAAACTGTTTTTT. It codes for CASIRDRNNEKLFF.

The chain employs TRBV7-3 and TRBJ2-7, with 13 positions matching TRBD2. CDR1 and CDR2 (germline): SGHTA, FQGTGA. V lost 5 bases to trimming and J lost 5 bases; unmatched junction nucleotides: 3. The CDR3 totals 14 residues. The CDR3 nucleotides are TGTGCCAGCAGCCCCGGACTAGCGGGGGACGAGCAGTACTTC. Translating it yields CASSPGLAGDEQYF.

The rearrangement joins TRBV28 to TRBJ2-2, with TRBD1 matching over 7 bases. Germline values: CDR1 MDHEN, CDR2 SYDVKM. V lost 8 bases, J lost 4 bases, and 13 bases stayed unmatched. This CDR3 contains 16 residues. This CDR3 is CASDGTSQGTTGELFF. In DNA, the CDR3 is TGTGCCAGCGACGGAACATCACAGGGGACCACCGGGGAGCTGTTTTTT.

The V and J genes are TRBV3-1 (or the pseudogene TRBV3-2) and TRBJ2-7; TRBD2 matches 14 bases. Per germline, CDR1 LGHDT and CDR2 YNNKEL (reference sequence). The CDR3 is made up of 18 amino acids. With V trimmed by 4 bases and J by 0 bases, 8 bases remained unmatched. CDR3 sequence reads: CASSPGLAGAFSSYEQYF. The CDR3 bases are TGTGCCAGCAGCCCGGGACTAGCGGGGGCGTTTAGCTCCTACGAGCAGTACTTC.

This clone occurred once. The rearrangement uses TRBV5-1 and TRBJ1-6; 7 bases map to TRBD1. Trimming at V came to 0 bases and at J to 4 bases, leaving 4 bases not matched to a gene. This CDR3 is 16 amino acids long. Per germline, CDR1 SGHRS and CDR2 YFSETQ. CDR3 in amino acids: CASSLAGTAYNSPLHF. The CDR3 bases are TGCGCCAGCAGCTTGGCAGGGACAGCTTATAATTCACCCCTCCACTTT. The full variable domain, with the rest looked up from reference TRBV5-1 and TRBJ1-6, is KAGVTQTPRYLIKTRGQQVTLSCSPISGHRSVSWYQQTPGQGLQFLFEYFSETQRNKGNFPGRFSGRQFSNSRSEMNVSTLELGDSALYLCASSLAGTAYNSPLHFGNGTRLTVT.

This clone was counted only a few times. The rearrangement joins TRBV3-1 (or the pseudogene TRBV3-2) to TRBJ2-7, with 8 bases identical to TRBD2. Per germline, CDR1 LGHDT and CDR2 YNNKEL (reference sequence). CDR3 length equals 13 residues. The V and J ends lost 1 base and 6 bases, in that order; junction bases with no gene match: 2. CDR3 nucleotides: TGTGCCAGCAGCCAAGTTGGACTAGCCGAGCAGTACTTC. Its protein product is CASSQVGLAEQYF.

V gene TRBV30 combines with J gene TRBJ2-2; tentative D call: TRBD1 (5 bases). Trimming pared 5 bases from V and 7 bases from J, leaving 11 bases between. The CDR3 loop spans 12 amino acids. CDR1 is GTSNPN and CDR2 is SVGIG in the germline V gene (reference sequence). The CDR3 is CAWSDSDGELFF. For the CDR3, the DNA is TGTGCCTGGTCAGACAGCGACGGGGAGCTGTTTTTT. The whole variable domain, remainder taken from reference TRBV30 and TRBJ2-2, is SQTIHQWPATLVQPVGSPLSLECTVEGTSNPNLYWYRQAAGRGLQLLFYSVGIGQISSEVPQNLSASRPQDRQFILSSKKLLLSDSGFYLCAWSDSDGELFFGEGSRLTVL.

The chain employs TRBV4-3 and TRBJ2-1, with TRBD1 matching 11 bases. V lost 6 bases, J lost 10 bases, and 11 bases stayed unmatched. In germline, CDR1 is LGHNA, CDR2 YSLEER. The CDR3 extends over 15 amino acids. DNA of the CDR3: TGCGCCAGCAGTCGAGGGACAGGGGGTGAGTGGGAGCAGTTCTTC. Encoded protein: CASSRGTGGEWEQFF.

In this sample, this clone turned up a few times. The rearrangement uses TRBV27 and TRBJ1-5; D is uncertain. The CDR3 consists of 14 residues. The germline V and J ends were trimmed by 5 bases and 0 bases, with 8 bases remaining between them. CDR1 MNHEY and CDR2 SMNVEV come from the germline V gene (reference sequence). The CDR3 protein is CASSRDYSNQPQHF. The CDR3 DNA follows: TGTGCCAGCAGTCGAGATTATAGCAATCAGCCCCAGCATTTT.

V usage is TRBV28 and J usage is TRBJ2-1; 9 nucleotides align to TRBD2. The germline V gene encodes CDR1 MDHEN and CDR2 SYDVKM. V lost 4 bases and J lost 3; bases outside the gene matches: 10. This CDR3 contains 17 residues. The CDR3 loop reads CASSSRLAGALYNEQFF. The CDR3, as DNA: TGTGCCAGCAGTTCCCGATTAGCGGGAGCGCTCTACAATGAGCAGTTCTTC.

A few counts support this clone. The rearrangement joins TRBV5-4 to TRBJ2-7; TRBD1 agrees at 7 bases. Germline values: CDR1 SGHNT, CDR2 YYREEE (reference sequence). The V and J ends lost 3 bases and 5 bases, in that order; junction bases with no gene match: 14. This CDR3 contains 16 residues. The CDR3 DNA sequence: TGTGCCAGCAGCTCCGCCCAAGGGGGCTTATGGGACGAGCAGTACTTC. Amino acids: CASSSAQGGLWDEQYF.

This clone came up once. The CDR3 sequence: CSARTRGYGYTF. As DNA, the CDR3 is TGCAGTGCCCGGACGCGGGGCTATGGCTACACCTTC. The rearrangement uses TRBV29-1 and TRBJ1-2; D not certain. Germline V lookup: CDR1 SQVTM, CDR2 ANQGSEA. There are 12 residues in the CDR3.

V is TRBV7-9 and J is TRBJ2-7; 10 nucleotides line up with TRBD1. With V trimmed by 5 bases and J by 3 bases, 10 bases remained unmatched. Germline-derived CDR1 and CDR2 are SEHNR and FQNEAQ (reference sequence). The CDR3 totals 16 residues. The CDR3 DNA reads as TGTGCCAGCAGCCCGTACGGGACAGGGGCCGACTACGAGCAGTACTTC. Its translation: CASSPYGTGADYEQYF.

This chain uses TRBV5-6 with TRBJ1-2, with 8 nucleotides matching TRBD1. The CDR3 consists of 14 residues. The V gene's germline CDR1 is SGHDT and CDR2 YYEEEE. The V segment lost 5 bases and the J segment 1 base; nucleotides outside the gene matches: 4. CDR3 in amino acids: CASRSGQVNYGYTF. The CDR3 region has the DNA TGTGCCAGCAGATCGGGACAGGTTAACTATGGCTACACCTTC. The whole variable domain, filled in from reference TRBV5-6 and TRBJ1-2, reads DAGVTQSPTHLIKTRGQQVTLRCSPKSGHDTVSWYQQALGQGPQFIFQYYEEEERQRGNFPDRFSGHQFPNYSSELNVNALLLGDSALYLCASRSGQVNYGYTFGSGTRLTVV.

In its sample, this clone was seen a few times. The chain links TRBV10-3 to TRBJ1-2, with 10 bases identical to TRBD1. V shed 3 bases, J shed 4 bases, and the junction held 5 bases outside the gene matches. The germline gives CDR1 ENHRY, CDR2 SYGVKD. The CDR3 is 15 residues long. The CDR3, as DNA: TGTGCCATCAGTGAAGGGACAGGGGCCATCTATGGCTACACCTTC. Residues: CAISEGTGAIYGYTF.